Listed below are T cell receptor beta chains from one sample, sequenced in a study of radiotherapy plus CTLA-4 blockade in lung cancer. Using immunoSEQ multiplex PCR, the repertoire was profiled, and TCRdb retains in-frame clones only, with some absent. The sample holds about 76,000 clones, about 78% seen once. The specimen was peripheral blood, collected from a patient treated with radiotherapy plus ipilimumab. The receptor set was obtained from a human donor with non-small cell lung cancer whose response to radiotherapy plus ipilimumab could not be evaluated. Some clones in this sample may be carry-over from other donors' samples. Each CDR3 is given with its conserved first and last residue. Fields, in order: D gene, clone size, J gene, V gene, CDR3 protein. A D gene is named only where the DNA matches it firmly. Clone size is stated in some rows and not others, as once, few, many or a class when expanded.

>TRBD1|once|TRBJ1-5|TRBV28
CASSLWGTGNNQPQHF
>TRBD1|-|TRBJ1-4|TRBV6-1
CASSGRDRGNEKLFF
>TRBD1|-|TRBJ1-2|TRBV2
CASSRDRANYGYTF
>-|-|TRBJ2-7|TRBV4-3
CASSLSSGAAYEQYF
>-|-|TRBJ1-5|TRBV5-6
CASSLGQSNQPQHF
>TRBD1|few|TRBJ2-7|TRBV5-6
CASSTDRYEQYF
>TRBD2|-|TRBJ2-5|TRBV5-4
CASRPGPSGGAQETQYF
>-|-|TRBJ1-2|TRBV6-5
CASSELDRGYGYTF
>-|-|TRBJ2-1|TRBV4-3
CASSQDQGRQFF
>TRBD2|-|TRBJ2-6|TRBV4-3
CASSQDPASGGLSGANVLTF
>-|once|TRBJ2-2|TRBV7-9
CASSQRTDPGELFF
>-|-|TRBJ2-1|TRBV29-1
CSVEEGHWEQFF
>TRBD2|-|TRBJ2-3|TRBV7-2
CASSPVGGGRDTQYF
>TRBD1|-|TRBJ2-1|TRBV4-3
CASSLFWDREYNEQFF
>-|-|TRBJ1-5|TRBV7-2
CASSLPGDQPQHF
>-|-|TRBJ1-2|TRBV5-6
CASSLWADSGYTF
>TRBD1|-|TRBJ1-1|TRBV28
CASSLAGGAGAFF
>-|-|TRBJ1-4|TRBV5-1
CASSSTGIPTNEKLFF
>TRBD1|-|TRBJ1-2|TRBV5-4
CASSLATGNYGYTF
>TRBD1|many|TRBJ2-1|TRBV19
CASSIGSLGQGRLNEQFF
>TRBD2|-|TRBJ2-7|TRBV19
CASSMGLANYEQYF
>TRBD1|-|TRBJ1-2|TRBV29-1
CSVGGQGSGYTF
>-|-|TRBJ1-3|TRBV21-1
CASSKESGERPRGNTIYF
>TRBD1|-|TRBJ1-1|TRBV7-2
CASSLSRQGANTEAFF
>-|-|TRBJ1-4|TRBV5-4
CASGVGGFGTNEKLFF
>-|few|TRBJ2-1|TRBV21-1
CASSADQGGSYNEQFF
>-|-|TRBJ1-1|TRBV12-2
CASRLQQTGVNTEAFF
>-|-|TRBJ2-6|TRBV28
CASSFSTGANVLTF
>TRBD2|-|TRBJ2-1|TRBV19
CASRTSGGNEQFF
>-|-|TRBJ1-2|TRBV6-1
CASSEILPGDHGYTF
>TRBD1|-|TRBJ1-1|TRBV19
CASSARDRTPFEAFF
>-|-|TRBJ2-2|TRBV19
CASSIVRGMGTGELFF
>-|-|TRBJ2-3|TRBV18
CASSPSRDKATQYF
>TRBD1|-|TRBJ2-7|TRBV4-3
CASSQDQGTGISYEQYF
>-|-|TRBJ1-1|TRBV7-3
CASREGRGTEAFF
>TRBD1|-|TRBJ1-1|TRBV6-6
CASSSTGVNTEAFF
>-|-|TRBJ1-3|TRBV5-1
CASSLRGSQENTIYF
>TRBD1|few|TRBJ2-1|TRBV5-1
CASSLDRGPYNEQFF
>-|-|TRBJ1-5|TRBV27
CASSPYRGNQPQHF
>TRBD2|-|TRBJ2-1|TRBV9
CASSVGLAGSSYNEQFF
>TRBD1|-|TRBJ1-2|TRBV11-2
CASSSFDRGDYGYTF
>-|-|TRBJ1-6|TRBV18
CASSPLQVSYNSPLHF
>-|-|TRBJ1-1|TRBV5-4
CASSPPNSNTEAFF
>-|-|TRBJ2-7|TRBV6-5
CASSEPAYEQYF
>TRBD2|once|TRBJ2-1|TRBV5-1
CASSLERGGSYNEQFF
>-|-|TRBJ2-7|TRBV7-2
CASSTGTQSEQYF